This entry lists 15 T cell receptor beta chains sequenced from one sample in a study of T cell responses to AZD1222 COVID-19 vaccine. This table comes from immunoSEQ multiplex PCR, and its TCRdb copy is limited to in-frame clones, with some not included. Among fewer than 200,000 clones, just under 95% were seen once, and the ten largest hold roughly 1.6%. The material was peripheral blood, obtained on day 0 of AZD1222 vaccination. Receptors originate from an adult in good health.

The rearrangement joins TRBV20-1 to TRBJ1-1, with D tentatively TRBD1 (5 bases). The V gene's germline CDR1 is DFQATT and CDR2 SNEGSKA (reference sequence). This CDR3 spans 11 amino acids. The DNA for the CDR3 is TGCAGCCTCAAAGGACACCTCGAAGCTTTCTTT. Its protein product is CSLKGHLEAFF.

This chain joins TRBV5-1 and TRBJ1-1; D possibly corresponds to TRBD1 (5 bases). V was pared by 4 bases and J by 1 base, with 11 bases between. Germline-derived CDR1 and CDR2 are SGHRS and YFSETQ. This CDR3 is built from 14 residues. CDR3 protein: CASSQRRGNTEAFF. The CDR3 region has the DNA TGCGCCAGCAGCCAGAGGAGGGGGAACACTGAAGCTTTCTTT.

The chain carries TRBV24-1 and TRBJ1-2, with TRBD1 matching over 9 bases. Germline CDR1 reads KGHDR; CDR2 reads SFDVKD. CDR3 size: 13 residues. The J segment lost 5 bases and the V segment lost 3 bases, leaving 0 bases of the junction unmatched. The CDR3 sequence is CATSDDRGYGYTF. The CDR3 DNA sequence: TGTGCCACCAGTGATGACAGGGGGTATGGCTACACCTTC.

The gene calls are TRBV7-8 and TRBJ1-1; D might be TRBD1 (5 bases). V gave up 4 bases and J gave up 4 bases, with 16 bases separating them. The CDR3 loop spans 15 amino acids. Germline lookup yields CDR1 SGHVS and CDR2 FQNEAQ. DNA of the CDR3: TGTGCCAGCAGCTCCCAGGGTTCGGGTTCCACTGAAGCTTTCTTT. Translation: CASSSQGSGSTEAFF.

This rearrangement joins TRBV18 to TRBJ1-3; D gene ambiguous. Trimming cost V 3 bases and J 2 bases, with 11 bases left between them. CDR3 size: 15 residues. From germline, CDR1 is KGHSH and CDR2 LQKENI. The CDR3 protein is CASSPAIRTGNTIYF. The CDR3 DNA reads TGTGCCAGCTCACCGGCGATAAGGACTGGAAACACCATATATTTT.

A single count supports this clone. The V call is TRBV27, the J call TRBJ2-7; D not certain. This CDR3 comprises 13 residues. Germline assignment: CDR1 MNHEY and CDR2 SMNVEV (reference sequence). V was trimmed by 3 bases and J by 2 bases, leaving 8 bases between them. CDR3 in DNA: TGTGCCAGCAGTTTCGGCAAAACCTACGAGCAGTACTTC. Encoded protein: CASSFGKTYEQYF.

The CDR3 sequence: CATSDSTGIAYNEQFF. Written as DNA, the CDR3 is TGTGCCACCAGTGATTCTACAGGTATAGCCTACAATGAGCAGTTCTTC. This chain uses TRBV24-1 with TRBJ2-1; D possibly corresponds to TRBD1 (5 bases). Germline CDR1 is KGHDR and CDR2 is SFDVKD. The CDR3 covers 16 residues. V shed 2 bases and J shed 2 bases, with 12 bases lying between them.

The chain carries TRBV30 and TRBJ1-4; D is ambiguous. The CDR3 runs 14 residues. The ends were cut back, 2 bases at V and 7 bases at J, with 14 bases in the middle. Germline V gene lookup returns CDR1 GTSNPN and CDR2 SVGIG (reference sequence). For the CDR3, the DNA is TGTGCCTGGAGTTCCTATCGTGTAGGTGAAAAACTGTTTTTT. Amino acids: CAWSSYRVGEKLFF.

The rearrangement links TRBV7-9 to TRBJ1-6; the D gene is possibly TRBD1 (5 bases). This CDR3 region has 14 residues. V was cut by 5 bases and J by 6 bases, with 11 bases left in between. CDR1 is SEHNR and CDR2 is FQNEAQ in the germline V gene (reference sequence). The CDR3 is CASSLGPSNSPLHF. The CDR3 coding sequence is TGTGCCAGCAGCCTGGGGCCTTCTAATTCACCCCTCCACTTT. Using reference TRBV7-9 and TRBJ1-6 for the parts outside the CDR3, the full variable domain is DTGVSQNPRHKITKRGQNVTFRCDPISEHNRLYWYRQTLGQGPEFLTYFQNEAQLEKSRLLSDRFSAERPKGSFSTLEIQRTEQGDSAMYLCASSLGPSNSPLHFGNGTRLTVT.

The V and J genes are TRBV2 and TRBJ1-2, with TRBD1 matching 9 bases. CDR3 size: 14 residues. Germline V gene data show CDR1 as SNHLY and CDR2 as FYNNEI. V dropped 6 bases and J dropped 7; count of bases not matched to a gene: 9. CDR3 coding DNA: TGTGCCAGCAGGCCGGGACAGGGTGGTGGTGGCTACACCTTC. Its protein is CASRPGQGGGGYTF.

This CDR3 reads CASSSTGGISFF. CDR3 coding DNA: TGTGCCAGCAGCTCAACAGGGGGAATTTCGTTCTTC. The rearrangement links TRBV5-6 to TRBJ2-1, with 8 bases identical to TRBD1. Germline assignment: CDR1 SGHDT and CDR2 YYEEEE. With V trimmed by 3 bases and J by 15 bases, 8 bases remained unmatched. This CDR3 has 12 amino acids.

The chain employs TRBV9 and TRBJ2-2; perhaps TRBD1 as D (6 bases). The germline CDR1 and CDR2 sequences are SGDLS and YYNGEE. The germline V and J ends were trimmed by 4 bases and 3 bases, with 13 bases remaining between them. This CDR3 region has 15 residues. The CDR3 region is CASSTRRQDTGELFF. The CDR3 bases are TGTGCCAGCAGCACCCGACGACAGGACACCGGGGAGCTGTTTTTT.

The chain joins TRBV5-1 to TRBJ2-1, with 7 bases identical to TRBD1. V dropped 0 bases and J dropped 6; count of bases not matched to a gene: 9. CDR3 size: 16 residues. The germline V gene has CDR1 SGHRS and CDR2 YFSETQ. The CDR3: CASSLGRQGMANEQFF. The CDR3 coding sequence is TGCGCCAGCAGCTTGGGACGACAGGGTATGGCCAATGAGCAGTTCTTC.

The chain couples TRBV11-2 to TRBJ1-1; TRBD1 agrees at 8 bases. Trimming took 1 base from V and 6 from J; bases not matched to a gene: 4. Germline loops: CDR1 SGHAT, CDR2 FQNNGV. The CDR3 totals 14 residues. CDR3 residues: CASSLGTTGAEAFF. The CDR3 nucleotides are TGTGCCAGCAGCTTAGGTACGACAGGGGCTGAAGCTTTCTTT.

This chain joins TRBV5-1 and TRBJ2-7; D may match TRBD1 or TRBD2 (5 bases each). Germline loops: CDR1 SGHRS, CDR2 YFSETQ. The CDR3 loop spans 14 amino acids. The V end was cut by 0 bases, the J end by 5 bases, with 12 bases between. This CDR3 reads CASSLVAGTHEQYF. The CDR3 DNA reads TGCGCCAGCAGCTTGGTTGCAGGGACCCACGAGCAGTACTTC.